The text below deals with one TCR beta chain. What it binds is not known. The sample originates from a study of vaccination effects on CD4 cells after COVID-19. Overall study: Post-vaccine sampling occurred a median 72 days after the second dose.

The data were produced by immunoSEQ multiplex PCR, yet TCRdb's version contains in-frame clones alone and is incomplete. The sample consists of some 46,000 clones, 76% of them appearing once. V shed 4 bases and J 4 bases; nucleotides not matched to a gene: 13. The CDR3 sequence is 16 residues long. Germline values: CDR1 SGHRS, CDR2 YFSETQ. Isolation of CD4+ T cells took place after approximately ten days of culture. Between March and December 2020, the person had a SARS-CoV-2 infection that PCR confirmed. Two doses of either BNT162b2 or mRNA-1273 were given to each participant. On both days 3 and 7, half of the culture medium was replaced with IL-2 medium.

This receptor was obtained from a human donor who had a prior SARS-CoV-2 infection. This rearrangement joins TRBV5-1 to TRBJ2-7; 8 bases are a match to TRBD1. The sequenced sample was CD4+ T cells from PBMCs cultured without peptide, obtained after COVID-19 vaccination. The chain's CDR3 is CASSRNQGAWLYEQYF. DNA of the CDR3: TGCGCCAGCAGCAGAAACCAGGGGGCTTGGTTGTACGAGCAGTACTTC.